This is a list of T cell receptor beta chains from one sample in a study of a mutant IDH1 vaccine in newly diagnosed glioma. What these receptors recognize is not known. This table comes from immunoSEQ multiplex PCR, and its TCRdb copy is limited to in-frame clones, with some not included. The sample has tens of thousands of clones, roughly 80% seen once. The starting material was PBMCs, obtained from a glioma patient whose treatment included an IDH1 peptide vaccine. The receptors originated from a woman between 18 and 29 years old with glioma. Both conserved end residues are part of each CDR3. Fields, in order: clone size, V gene, J gene, D gene, CDR3 DNA, CDR3 protein. The D gene is left open where the match is weak. The size entry is marked missing in some rows and otherwise reads once, few, many or a size class.

abundance: few; v_gene: TRBV11-3; j_gene: TRBJ1-5; d_gene: -; CDR3nt: TGTGCCAGCAGCTTAGGTGGGGGTCAGCCCCAGCATTTT; CDR3aa: CASSLGGGQPQHF
abundance: -; v_gene: TRBV29-1; j_gene: TRBJ2-2; d_gene: TRBD2; CDR3nt: TGCAGCGTTCGTTCCGGGGGGTCCGGGGAGCTGTTTTTT; CDR3aa: CSVRSGGSGELFF
abundance: -; v_gene: TRBV2; j_gene: TRBJ1-2; d_gene: -; CDR3nt: TGTGCCAGCAGTGAATGGCTGTCCGGCTACACCTTC; CDR3aa: CASSEWLSGYTF
abundance: -; v_gene: TRBV25-1; j_gene: TRBJ2-3; d_gene: -; CDR3nt: TGTGCCAGCGGCTACACAGATACGCAGTATTTT; CDR3aa: CASGYTDTQYF
abundance: -; v_gene: TRBV30; j_gene: TRBJ1-2; d_gene: -; CDR3nt: TGTGCCTGGAGTTCCGCCTCCGGCTACACCTTC; CDR3aa: CAWSSASGYTF
abundance: -; v_gene: TRBV5-4; j_gene: TRBJ2-1; d_gene: -; CDR3nt: TGTGCCAGCAGCCTAGGTTCCGGCGGAGGATACAATGAGCAGTTCTTC; CDR3aa: CASSLGSGGGYNEQFF
abundance: -; v_gene: TRBV28; j_gene: TRBJ1-5; d_gene: -; CDR3nt: TGTGCCAGCGGCAGGCTTTGGAGTGATCAGCCCCAGCATTTT; CDR3aa: CASGRLWSDQPQHF
abundance: -; v_gene: TRBV7-9; j_gene: TRBJ2-2; d_gene: -; CDR3nt: TGTGCCAGCAGCTTAGCGGGGTCAGGTGCGAACACCGGGGAGCTGTTTTTT; CDR3aa: CASSLAGSGANTGELFF
abundance: -; v_gene: TRBV5-1; j_gene: TRBJ2-3; d_gene: -; CDR3nt: TGCGCCAGCAGCTTGGAAGGCCAGGGCACAGATACGCAGTATTTT; CDR3aa: CASSLEGQGTDTQYF
abundance: -; v_gene: TRBV2; j_gene: TRBJ1-1; d_gene: TRBD1; CDR3nt: TGTGCCAGCAGGGCTCCCGGACAGGGGACTGAAGCTTTCTTT; CDR3aa: CASRAPGQGTEAFF
abundance: -; v_gene: TRBV28; j_gene: TRBJ2-7; d_gene: -; CDR3nt: TGTGCCAGCAGTTGGATTTCCTACGAGCAGTACTTC; CDR3aa: CASSWISYEQYF
abundance: -; v_gene: TRBV5-1; j_gene: TRBJ1-1; d_gene: -; CDR3nt: TGCGCCAGCCGGGGGGGTTTACGGGCTGAAGCTTTCTTT; CDR3aa: CASRGGLRAEAFF
abundance: -; v_gene: TRBV18; j_gene: TRBJ2-7; d_gene: TRBD1; CDR3nt: TGTGCCAGCTCACCTTTGGACAGGGGCGAGCAGTACTTC; CDR3aa: CASSPLDRGEQYF
abundance: -; v_gene: TRBV4-1; j_gene: TRBJ2-1; d_gene: TRBD1; CDR3nt: TGCGCCAGCAGCTTTCCCTTCGGACAGGGTAGCAATGAGCAGTTCTTC; CDR3aa: CASSFPFGQGSNEQFF
abundance: -; v_gene: TRBV5-1; j_gene: TRBJ1-6; d_gene: TRBD1; CDR3nt: TGCGCCAGCTGGACAGGGGGCCGTAATTCACCCCTCCACTTT; CDR3aa: CASWTGGRNSPLHF
abundance: -; v_gene: TRBV6-1; j_gene: TRBJ1-6; d_gene: TRBD1; CDR3nt: TGTGCCAGCAGTGAAGCTGGGAATGTGAACAGGGGGCTTTGGAATTCACCCCTCCACTTT; CDR3aa: CASSEAGNVNRGLWNSPLHF
abundance: once; v_gene: TRBV19; j_gene: TRBJ2-7; d_gene: -; CDR3nt: TGTGCCAGTGTGGGGAGCTGGGGCTACGAGCAGTACTTC; CDR3aa: CASVGSWGYEQYF
abundance: -; v_gene: TRBV11-2; j_gene: TRBJ2-7; d_gene: -; CDR3nt: TGTGCCAGCAGCTTAGTCCCGGACTACGAGCAGTACTTC; CDR3aa: CASSLVPDYEQYF
abundance: once; v_gene: TRBV7-9; j_gene: TRBJ2-1; d_gene: TRBD2; CDR3nt: TGTGCCAGCAGGCCGACTAGCGGGGATGGCAATGAGCAGTTCTTC; CDR3aa: CASRPTSGDGNEQFF
abundance: -; v_gene: TRBV9; j_gene: TRBJ2-5; d_gene: -; CDR3nt: TGTGCCAGCAGCGTAGATTCTGGGGGCCGGGAGACCCAGTACTTC; CDR3aa: CASSVDSGGRETQYF
abundance: -; v_gene: TRBV10-3; j_gene: TRBJ2-3; d_gene: TRBD1; CDR3nt: TGTGCCATCAGGGACCGGGACAGCATGTCCACAGATACGCAGTATTTT; CDR3aa: CAIRDRDSMSTDTQYF
abundance: -; v_gene: TRBV6-6; j_gene: TRBJ2-5; d_gene: TRBD2; CDR3nt: TGTGCCAGCAGTTACGACTCGGCTAGCGGGGGCGGGACCCAGTACTTC; CDR3aa: CASSYDSASGGGTQYF
abundance: once; v_gene: TRBV15; j_gene: TRBJ2-3; d_gene: TRBD2; CDR3nt: TGTGCCACCAGTGGAACTAGCGGGGGACCACGCAAAAACACAGATACGCAGTATTTT; CDR3aa: CATSGTSGGPRKNTDTQYF
abundance: -; v_gene: TRBV11-2; j_gene: TRBJ2-5; d_gene: -; CDR3nt: TGTGCCAGCAGCACACTGCTAGAGACCCAGTACTTC; CDR3aa: CASSTLLETQYF
abundance: -; v_gene: TRBV28; j_gene: TRBJ1-4; d_gene: -; CDR3nt: TGTGCCAGCAGTTTCCGTCTGGGTGAAAAACTGTTTTTT; CDR3aa: CASSFRLGEKLFF
abundance: -; v_gene: TRBV4-3; j_gene: TRBJ2-7; d_gene: -; CDR3nt: TGCGCCAGCAGCCCAACCCGGACAGATCAATCCTACGAGCAGTACTTC; CDR3aa: CASSPTRTDQSYEQYF
abundance: -; v_gene: TRBV11-2; j_gene: TRBJ2-7; d_gene: -; CDR3nt: TGTGCCAGCAGCTTTGGCGAGCAGTACTTC; CDR3aa: CASSFGEQYF
abundance: -; v_gene: TRBV7-6; j_gene: TRBJ2-2; d_gene: TRBD1; CDR3nt: TGTGCCAGCAACCCGGGACAGGGAGCCGGGGAGCTGTTTTTT; CDR3aa: CASNPGQGAGELFF
abundance: -; v_gene: TRBV19; j_gene: TRBJ2-7; d_gene: -; CDR3nt: TGTGCCAGTAGTACTCTTCCCGGACGCTGGGGCGAGCAGTACTTC; CDR3aa: CASSTLPGRWGEQYF
abundance: -; v_gene: TRBV7-8; j_gene: TRBJ1-1; d_gene: TRBD1; CDR3nt: TGTGCCAGCAGCTCGGGACAGGGAAGAGCTTTCTTT; CDR3aa: CASSSGQGRAFF
abundance: -; v_gene: TRBV13; j_gene: TRBJ2-1; d_gene: -; CDR3nt: TGTGCCAGCAGCTTCTCCTATGAGCAGTTCTTC; CDR3aa: CASSFSYEQFF
abundance: -; v_gene: TRBV19; j_gene: TRBJ1-5; d_gene: -; CDR3nt: TGTGCCAGTAGTCGCCAGGGTGAATCAGCCCAGCATTTT; CDR3aa: CASSRQGESAQHF
abundance: -; v_gene: TRBV5-4; j_gene: TRBJ1-2; d_gene: -; CDR3nt: TGTGCCAGCAGCCCTACTACAGGGTATGGCTACACCTTC; CDR3aa: CASSPTTGYGYTF
abundance: -; v_gene: TRBV5-4; j_gene: TRBJ1-5; d_gene: -; CDR3nt: TGTGCCAGCAGCTTGGAGGCGGGGCCGGGTCAGCCCCAGCATTTT; CDR3aa: CASSLEAGPGQPQHF